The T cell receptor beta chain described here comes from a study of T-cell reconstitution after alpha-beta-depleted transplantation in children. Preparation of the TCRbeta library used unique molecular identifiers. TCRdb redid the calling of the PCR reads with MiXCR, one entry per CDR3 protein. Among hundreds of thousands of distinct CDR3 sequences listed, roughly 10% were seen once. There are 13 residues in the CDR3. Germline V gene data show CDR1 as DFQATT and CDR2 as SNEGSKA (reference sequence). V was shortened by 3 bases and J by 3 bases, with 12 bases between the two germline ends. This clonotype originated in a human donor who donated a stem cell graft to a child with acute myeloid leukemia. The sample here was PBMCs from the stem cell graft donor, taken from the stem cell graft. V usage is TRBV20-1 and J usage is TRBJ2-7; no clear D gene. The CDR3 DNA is TGCAGTGCTAGGTCCTCCCTTATCTACGAGCAGTACTTC. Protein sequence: CSARSSLIYEQYF.